This T cell receptor (beta chain) was sequenced in a study of blood T cell repertoires in COVID-19. About the research overall: PBMCs, B-cell-depleted T cells, or T cells were the source of the cDNA or gDNA that made up the material.

Using immunoSEQ multiplex PCR, the repertoire was profiled, and TCRdb retains in-frame clones only, with some absent. The sample shows about 410,000 clones, roughly nine tenths of them seen only once. In germline, CDR1 is MNHNY, CDR2 SVGAGI (reference sequence). With 7 bases removed from V and 6 bases from J, the gap between germline ends came to 12 bases. The CDR3 extends over 13 amino acids. Participants were placed into cohorts based on the clinical history they reported. Two negative PCRs, clearance, or symptom resolution characterized the recovered Cohort 3 donors. The sequencing sample was made of PBMCs or T cells enriched from blood (not recorded which). The clonotype originates from a woman aged 30 to 39 who had recovered from COVID-19. This chain uses TRBV6-6 with TRBJ1-4; maybe TRBD1 (5 bases). The CDR3 loop reads CASTPTDHEKLFF. In DNA form, the CDR3 reads TGTGCCAGCACCCCGACAGACCATGAAAAACTGTTTTTT.